The clone carrying this T cell receptor (beta chain) was detected only a few times. This sample was included in a study of blood T cell repertoires in COVID-19. Study overall: Samples came from the United States, Italy and Spain, spanning acute and convalescent COVID-19. The cDNA or gDNA used as material had been derived from T cells, B-cell-depleted T cells, or PBMCs.

The authors' processing: Estimated nucleated cell counts came from reference gene primer amplification. Generated by immunoSEQ multiplex PCR, the TCRdb table keeps only in-frame clones and is missing some. The DNA was the basis for D and trimming; V, J and clone size are from that table. The data hold approximately 74,000 clones, with around 93% observed a single time. Germline V gene data show CDR1 as MNHEY and CDR2 as SMNVEV (reference sequence). This CDR3 has 14 residues. V shed 5 bases, J shed 5 bases, and the junction held 6 bases outside the gene matches. Sequenced input: peripheral blood. The source is a woman aged 55-69 years with active COVID-19. The V call is TRBV27, the J call TRBJ2-7; TRBD2 aligns across 10 bases. This CDR3 reads CASSISGRAHEQYF. The CDR3 DNA reads as TGTGCCAGCAGTATAAGCGGGAGGGCCCACGAGCAGTACTTC.